The following is a T cell receptor (beta chain) sequence with its context. Data came from immunoSEQ multiplex PCR; TCRdb stores just in-frame clones and leaves some out. The data hold under 150,000 clones, with approximately 90% observed a single time. Between the trimmed V and J ends, which lost 5 bases and 4 bases, there was a span of 10 bases. This CDR3 is built from 13 residues. This entry is derived from a study of blood T cell repertoires in COVID-19. This TCR derives from a woman aged 55-69 years with active COVID-19. Sequencing was done on a sample of peripheral blood. The chain uses TRBV12-3 or TRBV12-4 and TRBJ2-3; weak D call: TRBD1 (5 bases). The CDR3 bases are TGTGCCAGCAGTCTCAGGGCAGCAGATACGCAGTATTTT. Protein: CASSLRAADTQYF.